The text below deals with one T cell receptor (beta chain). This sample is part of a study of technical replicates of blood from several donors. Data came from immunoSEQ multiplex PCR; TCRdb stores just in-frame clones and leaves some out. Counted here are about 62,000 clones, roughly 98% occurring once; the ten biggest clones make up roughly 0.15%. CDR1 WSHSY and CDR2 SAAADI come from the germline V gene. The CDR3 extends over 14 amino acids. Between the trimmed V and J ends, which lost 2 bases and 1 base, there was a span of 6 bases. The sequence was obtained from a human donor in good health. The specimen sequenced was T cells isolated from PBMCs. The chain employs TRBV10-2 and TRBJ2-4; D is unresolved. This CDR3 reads CASSELEAKNIQYF. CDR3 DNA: TGCGCCAGCAGTGAGCTGGAGGCCAAAAACATTCAGTACTTC.